This TCR beta chain originates from a study of blood T cell repertoires in COVID-19. Study-level background: Researchers got acute and convalescent COVID-19 samples from the United States, Italy and Spain. PBMCs, B-cell-depleted T cells, or T cells provided the cDNA or gDNA that made up the material.

In the study's own analysis: The authors estimated nucleated cell counts from reference gene primer amplification. Data came from immunoSEQ multiplex PCR; TCRdb stores just in-frame clones and leaves some out. V and J calls and clone size are as listed in that table; D and trimming were resolved from the DNA. The repertoire consists of roughly 150,000 clones, with roughly 91% occurring once and the leading ten covering about 3.2%. V trimming: 2 bases; J trimming: 6 bases; junction bases outside the gene matches: 3. CDR1 and CDR2 from the germline V gene are LNHNV and YYDKDF (reference sequence). This CDR3 is built from 15 residues.

This chain joins TRBV15 and TRBJ2-1; 11 positions match TRBD2. The source material was peripheral blood. This receptor was identified in a man in his sixties with active or convalescent COVID-19. In nucleotides, the CDR3 is TGTGCCACCAGCAGATTAGCGGGAGGGATCAATGAGCAGTTCTTC. This sequence encodes CATSRLAGGINEQFF.